The clone carrying this T cell receptor beta chain was counted once. Its antigen is currently unknown. Per the germline V gene, CDR1 is SGDLS and CDR2 is YYNGEE. V lost 6 bases to trimming and J lost 2 bases; unmatched junction nucleotides: 15. CDR3 size: 19 residues. The data were taken from a study of cytomegalovirus exposure and HLA in healthy donors. Whole-study results and caveats: In vitro assays verified that three CMV-associated chains recognized CMV antigens specifically.

It was with 60 Vbeta and 13 Jbeta primers that the PCR ran. Clones were read by immunoSEQ multiplex PCR, and TCRdb kept only the in-frame ones, dropping some. The sample consists of 150,000 to 200,000 clones, over 75% of them appearing once. This rearrangement joins TRBV9 to TRBJ2-7; 15 bases align to TRBD2. This receptor was identified in a girl less than two years old in good health and CMV-seronegative. Material: PBMCs. The CDR3 is CASTPPWTSGRATAYEQYF. In DNA form, the CDR3 reads TGTGCCAGCACCCCCCCTTGGACTAGCGGGAGGGCTACCGCCTACGAGCAGTACTTC.